This T cell receptor (beta chain) was recorded in a study of T-cell memory formation after mild COVID-19. Study-level background: The TCR clusters were mostly specific to one donor.

Of note for this clonotype: The antigen remains unidentified.

The CDR3 extends over 18 amino acids. Germline assignment: CDR1 SGHRS and CDR2 YFSETQ. J gave up 0 bases and V 4 bases, and 6 bases lay outside the gene matches. Whole-study results and caveats: Clones which contracted sat mainly in CM and EM if CD4+, and in EMRA if CD8+.

A single record per CDR3 protein comes from TCRdb applying MiXCR to the 5' RACE reads. The table shows 380,000 or so distinct CDR3 sequences, with approximately 15% occurring only once. The specimen sequenced was PBMCs or a T cell subset sorted from them (not recorded which). The source is a man between 18 and 29 years old who had mild COVID-19 (a few samples of this study predate the infection). Cell type and time point are not known. The rearrangement joins TRBV5-1 to TRBJ2-6; 11 positions match TRBD1. DNA for the CDR3: TGCGCCAGCAGCCCGGCAGGACAGGGGGCCTCTGGGGCCAACGTCCTGACTTTC. Protein sequence: CASSPAGQGASGANVLTF.